The 31 T cell receptor beta chains listed next were all sequenced from one sample in a study of blood T cells in healthy people across ages. It was with a sample-barcoded 5' primer and a J-beta primer mix that a second PCR of roughly 6 to 11 cycles was run. TCRdb analysed the 5' RACE reads with MiXCR anew, one entry per CDR3 protein. The sample lists hundreds of thousands of distinct CDR3 sequences, roughly 31% seen once, with 15% to 19% in the top ten. Sequencing used blood. These receptors all come from a woman aged 80 or over in good health.

With regard to this clonotype: This may come from a read error, since a much larger clone is one base off. CDR3 in DNA: TGTGCCAGCAACTTAGGTATCAGAATAGATACGCAGTATTTT. Protein: CASNLGIRIDTQYF. The V and J genes are TRBV13 and TRBJ2-3; D gene ambiguous. Germline V gene lookup returns CDR1 PRHDT and CDR2 FYEKMQ (reference sequence). The CDR3 length is 14 residues.

As DNA, the CDR3 is TGTGCCAGCAGTGCCTACGGGACCCAAGGAGGTGGCACTGAAGCTTTCTTT. It specifies CASSAYGTQGGGTEAFF. This chain joins TRBV6-1 and TRBJ1-1; D is possibly TRBD1 (5 bases). The CDR3 has 17 residues. V gave up 4 bases and J gave up 4 bases, with 22 bases separating them. Germline values: CDR1 MNHNS, CDR2 SASEGT.

There are many counts of this clonotype. The gene calls are TRBV4-2 and TRBJ2-2; D not resolved. Trimming shortened V by 0 bases and J by 7 bases, and 6 bases separated the two germline ends. Germline V CDR1 and CDR2: LGHNA, YNFKEQ. The CDR3 is 13 residues long. CDR3 bases: TGTGCCAGCAGCCAAGATCTCAACGGGGAGCTGTTTTTT. Protein sequence: CASSQDLNGELFF.

This clonotype was observed a few times. The V gene is TRBV20-1, the J gene TRBJ1-5; D is unresolved. There are 14 residues in the CDR3. The germline V gene has CDR1 DFQATT and CDR2 SNEGSKA (reference sequence). The V and J ends lost 6 bases and 2 bases respectively, with 14 bases between them. The CDR3 region is CSALGGKGNQPQHF. The DNA of the CDR3 is TGCAGTGCCCTCGGCGGAAAGGGCAATCAGCCCCAGCATTTT.

This clonotype came up once. The chain joins TRBV5-6 to TRBJ1-3; TRBD1 matches 11 bases. Germline CDR1 and CDR2: SGHDT and YYEEEE. The ends lost 7 bases at V and 0 bases at J; junction bases unmatched: 6. The CDR3 is 16 amino acids. For the CDR3, the DNA is TGTGCCAGCGGGACAGGGGGATCCTTCTCTGGAAACACCATATATTTT. Amino acids: CASGTGGSFSGNTIYF.

This clonotype came up many times. The CDR3 sequence: CSAPAVTGQASREQYF. The DNA of the CDR3 is TGCAGTGCTCCCGCTGTTACCGGCCAGGCGTCGCGTGAGCAGTACTTC. The chain is built from TRBV20-1 and TRBJ2-7; D unclear. In germline, CDR1 is DFQATT, CDR2 SNEGSKA (reference sequence). CDR3 size: 16 residues. Trimming stripped 5 bases from V and 7 bases from J, with 27 bases between.

Ten or more counts support this clonotype. The gene calls are TRBV7-2 and TRBJ1-1, with D possibly matching TRBD1 (5 bases). The germline V and J ends were trimmed by 1 base and 2 bases, with 8 bases remaining between them. The CDR3 consists of 14 residues. Per the germline V gene, CDR1 is SGHTA and CDR2 is FQGNSA. The CDR3 DNA follows: TGTGCCAGCAGCTTAGTTAGGGGTAACACTGAAGCTTTCTTT. Its translation: CASSLVRGNTEAFF.

This clonotype was counted ten times or more. The rearrangement links TRBV5-6 to TRBJ2-5; TRBD2 matches at 8 bases. With V trimmed by 4 bases and J by 0 bases, 11 bases remained unmatched. Germline CDR1 is SGHDT and CDR2 is YYEEEE. This CDR3 contains 17 residues. As DNA, the CDR3 is TGTGCCAGCAGCCTTCAACAGCGGGGGTACTACCAAGAGACCCAGTACTTC. Encoded protein: CASSLQQRGYYQETQYF.

V and J are TRBV6-2 or TRBV6-3 and TRBJ2-7, with D unresolved. CDR3 size: 14 residues. The germline V and J ends were trimmed by 6 bases and 5 bases, with 17 bases remaining between them. CDR1 MNHEY and CDR2 SVGEGT come from the germline V gene. CDR3 DNA: TGTGCCAGCAGGCCAGGCTTGGTTCGAGACGAGCAGTACTTC. Translating it yields CASRPGLVRDEQYF.

The V and J genes are TRBV7-9 and TRBJ2-7; the D gene is possibly TRBD1 (6 bases). Trimming stripped 1 base from V and 2 bases from J, with 18 bases between. The germline V gene encodes CDR1 SEHNR and CDR2 FQNEAQ (reference sequence). This CDR3 is built from 17 residues. CDR3 sequence: CASSLGVGTNAPYEQYF. The CDR3 nucleotides are TGTGCCAGCAGCTTAGGGGTCGGGACAAATGCTCCCTACGAGCAGTACTTC. The full variable domain, with the rest looked up from reference TRBV7-9 and TRBJ2-7, is DTGVSQNPRHKITKRGQNVTFRCDPISEHNRLYWYRQTLGQGPEFLTYFQNEAQLEKSRLLSDRFSAERPKGSFSTLEIQRTEQGDSAMYLCASSLGVGTNAPYEQYFGPGTRLTVT.

This clonotype was counted only a few times. The chain is built from TRBV29-1 and TRBJ2-5; 12 positions match TRBD2. Germline trimming cut 7 bases from V and 9 bases from J; bases unmatched to any gene: 9. CDR3 length equals 13 residues. The germline V gene encodes CDR1 SQVTM and CDR2 ANQGSEA. CDR3 residues: CSALGLAGPAQYF. DNA of the CDR3: TGCAGCGCCCTAGGACTAGCGGGGCCGGCCCAGTACTTC.

This clonotype was counted at least ten times. The chain employs TRBV6-6 and TRBJ1-5, with D possibly matching TRBD1 (5 bases). The CDR3 extends over 13 amino acids. The V gene's germline CDR1 is MNHNY and CDR2 SVGAGI (reference sequence). The germline V and J ends were trimmed by 9 bases and 2 bases, with 11 bases remaining between them. Written as DNA, the CDR3 is TGTGCCAGTACGGTGGGGGGCAATCAGCCCCAGCATTTT. It encodes CASTVGGNQPQHF.

The sample holds many counts of this clonotype. Written as DNA, the CDR3 is TGTGCCAGCAGCCTCCGTAGTAGTTCAGATACGCAGTATTTT. Residues: CASSLRSSSDTQYF. V and J are TRBV21-1 and TRBJ2-3. TRBV21-1 is flagged as a pseudogene. This CDR3 is 14 amino acids long.

Turning to this clonotype: Sequence at one end of the junction differs from germline and may be a read error. The J gene is TRBJ1-1, the V gene TRBV6-1, with D perhaps matching TRBD1 (5 bases). CDR1 is MNHNS and CDR2 is SASEGT in the germline V gene. This CDR3 has 15 residues. The CDR3 region has the DNA TGTGCCAGCAGCGAAGGGGCGCCTATGAACACTGAAGCTTTCTTT. Translated: CASSEGAPMNTEAFF.

In this sample, this clonotype turned up a few times. This may stem from a read error, because a much larger clone lies one nucleotide away. The V call is TRBV20-1, the J call TRBJ2-1; 9 bases agree with TRBD2. The J call may be incorrect, as the DNA end agrees better with TRBJ2-7. Germline V lookup: CDR1 DFQATT, CDR2 SNEGSKA (reference sequence). The CDR3 extends over 15 amino acids. CDR3 residues: CSASPSGASYNEQYF. Here the CDR3 DNA reads TGCAGTGCTAGTCCTAGCGGGGCGTCCTACAATGAGCAGTACTTC.

This clonotype was counted only a few times. The rearrangement uses TRBV30 and TRBJ1-5, with a tentative D call TRBD1 (6 bases). CDR1 is GTSNPN and CDR2 is SVGIG in the germline V gene (reference sequence). The CDR3 is made up of 15 amino acids. Trimming took off 5 bases at V and 2 bases at J, with 16 bases between the two ends. This CDR3 reads CAWEGGSEGNQPQHF. As DNA, the CDR3 is TGTGCCTGGGAAGGGGGGTCGGAAGGCAATCAGCCCCAGCATTTT. Complete variable domain (other parts from reference TRBV30 and TRBJ1-5): SQTIHQWPATLVQPVGSPLSLECTVEGTSNPNLYWYRQAAGRGLQLLFYSVGIGQISSEVPQNLSASRPQDRQFILSSKKLLLSDSGFYLCAWEGGSEGNQPQHFGDGTRLSIL.

In the case of this clonotype: It may be a read error: a sequence one base away is much more abundant. No conserved phenylalanine or tryptophan is present at the end of the CDR3, so a read error is the likely explanation. The V call is TRBV5-1, the J call TRBJ1-1, with D uncertain. The V gene's germline CDR1 is SGHRS and CDR2 YFSETQ. CDR3 length: 15 amino acids. V was cut by 0 bases and J by 1 base, with 10 bases left in between. This chain's CDR3 is CASSLEGNRNTEAFC. The CDR3 nucleotides read TGCGCCAGCAGCTTGGAAGGAAATCGGAACACTGAAGCTTTCTGT.

The chain employs TRBV6-1 and TRBJ2-7; the D gene could be TRBD1 or TRBD2 (5 bases each). V was trimmed by 8 bases and J by 6 bases, leaving 14 bases between them. Germline V lookup: CDR1 MNHNS, CDR2 SASEGT. The CDR3 is 12 amino acids. CDR3 protein: CASCRVGLEQYF. Here the CDR3 DNA reads TGTGCCAGCTGCAGGGTAGGACTCGAGCAGTACTTC.

A word on this clonotype: A read error may account for a junction end that differs from germline. The V call is TRBV7-2, the J call TRBJ1-2, with D tentatively TRBD1 (5 bases). Germline CDR1 is SGHTA and CDR2 is FQGNSA. The CDR3 has 13 residues. CDR3 region: CAGSLTQGYGYTF. The CDR3 coding sequence is TGTGCCGGCAGCCTAACCCAGGGATATGGCTACACCTTC.

This clonotype was counted at least ten times. The chain couples TRBV5-1 to TRBJ1-2; 8 bases fit TRBD1. In germline, CDR1 is SGHRS, CDR2 YFSETQ. The CDR3 runs 16 residues. The V gene end was trimmed by 4 bases and the J gene end by 7 bases; junction bases not matched to a gene: 15. CDR3: CASSGDRPPLSGGYTF. The CDR3 DNA follows: TGCGCCAGCAGCGGGGACAGGCCCCCCCTCTCGGGTGGCTACACCTTC. Full variable domain (outside the CDR3, taken from reference TRBV5-1 and TRBJ1-2): KAGVTQTPRYLIKTRGQQVTLSCSPISGHRSVSWYQQTPGQGLQFLFEYFSETQRNKGNFPGRFSGRQFSNSRSEMNVSTLELGDSALYLCASSGDRPPLSGGYTFGSGTRLTVV.

This clonotype has ten or more counts. The chain combines TRBV20-1 with TRBJ2-7; D perhaps matches TRBD1 (5 bases). The CDR3 covers 14 residues. Trimming pared 0 bases from V and 7 bases from J, leaving 16 bases between. Per germline, CDR1 DFQATT and CDR2 SNEGSKA (reference sequence). CDR3 DNA sequence: TGCAGTGCTAGAGATGACAGTCCGATGGGAGAGCAGTACTTC. It encodes CSARDDSPMGEQYF.

This clonotype was recorded at least ten times. This chain uses TRBV10-3 with TRBJ2-3; 14 bases fit TRBD2. The CDR3 totals 13 residues. Trimming at V came to 10 bases and at J to 11 bases, leaving 8 bases not matched to a gene. The germline V gene encodes CDR1 ENHRY and CDR2 SYGVKD. CDR3 sequence (DNA): TGTGCCACCAGGGGACTAGCGGGGGAGGGGCAGTATTTT. The encoded protein is CATRGLAGEGQYF.

As regards this clonotype: A read error may produce the germline difference seen at one junction end. The rearrangement uses TRBV7-2 and TRBJ2-5, with 13 bases that match TRBD2. The DNA end is a closer match to TRBJ2-1, so the J assignment may be wrong. The length of the CDR3 is 18 residues. CDR1 and CDR2 (germline): SGHTA, FQGNSA. The CDR3 DNA sequence: TGCGCCAGCAGCTTTGGTCGACTAGCGGGGGGTTCCCAAGAGACCCAGTTCTTC. Translated, it gives CASSFGRLAGGSQETQFF.

This chain joins TRBV5-1 and TRBJ2-7, with 8 positions matching TRBD2. The CDR3 covers 13 residues. Germline V gene data show CDR1 as SGHRS and CDR2 as YFSETQ. The V gene end was trimmed by 5 bases and the J gene end by 7 bases; junction bases not matched to a gene: 8. The CDR3 region has the DNA TGCGCCAGCAGGCTAGCGGGTGAAGGGGAGCAGTACTTC. It specifies CASRLAGEGEQYF.

This clonotype was detected ten times or more. This rearrangement joins TRBV12-3 or TRBV12-4 to TRBJ2-7, with 8 bases matching TRBD1. Unmatched junction bases numbered 10, after V lost 6 bases and J lost 6 bases. The CDR3 sequence is 14 residues long. The CDR3: CASRSRTGSREQYF. In nucleotides, the CDR3 is TGTGCCAGCAGATCGAGGACAGGGAGTCGCGAGCAGTACTTC.

This clonotype was counted at least ten times. The rearrangement joins TRBV6-2 or TRBV6-3 to TRBJ1-1; D is ambiguous. This CDR3 is built from 15 residues. V gave up 0 bases and J gave up 2 bases, with 10 bases separating them. The germline CDR1 and CDR2 sequences are MNHEY and SVGEGT. The CDR3 DNA reads as TGTGCCAGCAGTTACTCGACTCTGGCAAACACTGAAGCTTTCTTT. This gives the protein CASSYSTLANTEAFF.

CDR3 coding DNA: TGTGCCAGCAGCCCCACCCGGGGGGGCCGTGGAGATACGCAGTATTTT. It is translated as CASSPTRGGRGDTQYF. The rearrangement joins TRBV7-2 to TRBJ2-3, with 8 nucleotides matching TRBD2. V was pared by 5 bases and J by 5 bases, with 12 bases of the junction left unmatched. Per the germline V gene, CDR1 is SGHTA and CDR2 is FQGNSA. This CDR3 comprises 16 residues. The variable domain in full, with the rest retrieved from reference TRBV7-2 and TRBJ2-3, is GAGVSQSPSNKVTEKGKDVELRCDPISGHTALYWYRQSLGQGLEFLIYFQGNSAPDKSGLPSDRFSAERTGGSVSTLTIQRTQQEDSAVYLCASSPTRGGRGDTQYFGPGTRLTVL.

On this clonotype: Germline is not matched at one junction end, which may reflect a read error. This chain uses TRBV6-6 with TRBJ2-3; D possibly corresponds to TRBD1 (6 bases). Germline V CDR1 and CDR2: MNHNY, SVGAGI (reference sequence). This CDR3 region has 13 residues. CDR3 DNA sequence: TGTGCCAGCACCGGACAGACTACAGGTACGCAGTATTTT. Protein product: CASTGQTTGTQYF.

The chain has TRBV3-1 and TRBJ2-2, with 7 bases that match TRBD1. After removal of 3 bases from V and 6 bases from J, the junction contained 7 bases not matched to a gene. From germline, CDR1 is LGHDT and CDR2 YNNKEL (reference sequence). The CDR3 runs to 15 residues. CDR3 region: CASSQRGTDPGELFF. The CDR3 DNA follows: TGTGCCAGCAGCCAGAGAGGGACAGATCCCGGGGAGCTGTTTTTT.

About this clonotype: A much larger clone differs by one base, so this may be a read error. The chain uses TRBV14 and TRBJ2-1; D gene uncertain. The CDR3 totals 16 residues. Germline V lookup: CDR1 SGHDN, CDR2 FVKESK. CDR3 region: CARSQRRALGWNEQFF. The CDR3 nucleotides read TGTGCCCGCAGCCAGAGAAGGGCCTTGGGGTGGAATGAGCAGTTCTTC.

On this clonotype itself: It may be a read error: a sequence one base away is much more abundant. Here the CDR3 omits its conserved ending phenylalanine or tryptophan, so a read error is the likely source. J is TRBJ2-3 and V is TRBV5-6; D is possibly TRBD2 (6 bases). CDR3 length: 15 residues. Germline CDR1 SGHDT, CDR2 YYEEEE. Deletions cut 6 bases from V and 2 bases from J, with 16 bases between. CDR3 coding DNA: TGTGCCAGCATCAGCTACGGGGGAGCCACAGATACGCAGTATGTT. Translated: CASISYGGATDTQYV.